Below are 28 T cell receptor beta chains sequenced from a single sample in a study of T cells after posttransplantation cyclophosphamide. Method: immunoSEQ multiplex PCR; TCRdb's copy keeps in-frame clones and lacks some. The sample lists roughly 2,700 clones; roughly four fifths were seen once. Sequencing was carried out using PBMCs. The receptors shown here come from a man younger than 45 with a blood cancer, CMV-positive, and with a related stem cell donor.

The chain employs TRBV4-3 and TRBJ1-4; D is unclear. The CDR3 consists of 16 residues. Trimming pared 2 bases from V and 7 bases from J, leaving 17 bases between. Germline V gene sequence: CDR1 LGHNA, CDR2 YSLEER. For the CDR3, the DNA is TGCGCCAGCAGCCAACGCGGTCGGGCAGGAGGTGAAAAACTGTTTTTT. It is translated as CASSQRGRAGGEKLFF.

The chain carries TRBV5-4 and TRBJ2-5; 7 bases align to TRBD2. Germline CDR1 is SGHNT and CDR2 is YYREEE (reference sequence). This CDR3 spans 16 amino acids. Trimming removed 3 bases from V and 5 bases from J; junction bases left unmatched: 13. The CDR3 protein is CASSYGAETSWETQYF. The CDR3 region has the DNA TGTGCCAGCAGCTATGGCGCCGAGACTAGCTGGGAGACCCAGTACTTC.

V usage is TRBV2 and J usage is TRBJ1-5; a possible D gene is TRBD1 (6 bases). CDR3 length equals 14 residues. Looked up from germline, CDR1 is SNHLY and CDR2 is FYNNEI. Trimming stripped 1 base from V and 7 bases from J, with 11 bases between. CDR3 sequence reads: CASSEGSGVQPQHF. As DNA, the CDR3 is TGTGCCAGCAGTGAAGGTTCAGGGGTCCAGCCCCAGCATTTT.

The rearrangement uses TRBV5-1 and TRBJ2-1; the match to TRBD1 covers 8 bases. With 1 base clipped from V and 6 bases from J, the junction kept 6 bases outside the gene matches. The CDR3 covers 15 residues. The germline CDR1 and CDR2 sequences are SGHRS and YFSETQ. CDR3 amino acids: CASSLLQGTGNEQFF. The CDR3 DNA follows: TGCGCCAGCAGCTTGTTACAGGGGACAGGCAATGAGCAGTTCTTC.

CDR3 in DNA: TGTGCCAGCAGTTTCGGGCAGGGGTACTATGGCTACACCTTC. Translation gives CASSFGQGYYGYTF. The V gene is TRBV4-2, the J gene TRBJ1-2, with D perhaps matching TRBD1 (6 bases). Trimming took off 6 bases at V and 3 bases at J, with 14 bases between the two ends. CDR1 LGHNA and CDR2 YNFKEQ come from the germline V gene. The CDR3 consists of 14 residues.

The chain is built from TRBV30 and TRBJ1-1; TRBD1 matches 12 bases. Per germline, CDR1 GTSNPN and CDR2 SVGIG (reference sequence). After removal of 4 bases from V and 8 bases from J, the junction contained 8 bases not matched to a gene. This CDR3 has 14 amino acids. DNA of the CDR3: TGTGCCTGGAATCCGGGACAGGGGGCTGGGGAAGCTTTCTTT. This encodes CAWNPGQGAGEAFF.

This clone was seen a handful of times. The same CDR3 arises from other DNA sequences in this sample as well. The rearrangement uses TRBV5-1 and TRBJ1-1; no clear D. V lost 0 bases to trimming and J lost 5 bases, with 11 bases between them. CDR1 is SGHRS, CDR2 YFSETQ, per germline. This CDR3 contains 14 residues. The DNA of the CDR3 is TGCGCCAGCAGCTTGGCCTCAGGAGGGACTGAAGCTTTCTTT. This encodes CASSLASGGTEAFF.

The J gene is TRBJ2-3, the V gene TRBV5-5; TRBD1 matches at 8 bases. The CDR3 contains 13 residues. The germline V gene encodes CDR1 SGHKS and CDR2 YYEKEE (reference sequence). V lost 4 bases and J lost 3; bases outside the gene matches: 1. The CDR3 nucleotides are TGTGCCAGCAGCAGGACAGGGACAGATACGCAGTATTTT. This translates into CASSRTGTDTQYF.

This chain joins TRBV29-1 and TRBJ2-5; 12 bases match TRBD2. After removal of 5 bases from V and 7 bases from J, the junction contained 5 bases not matched to a gene. This CDR3 contains 13 residues. Germline V gene data show CDR1 as SQVTM and CDR2 as ANQGSEA. This CDR3 reads CSVTTSGRGTQYF. The CDR3 nucleotides are TGCAGCGTTACGACTAGCGGGAGAGGGACCCAGTACTTC.

This sequence joins TRBV7-2 and TRBJ1-5, with 7 bases aligning to TRBD1. Germline loops: CDR1 SGHTA, CDR2 FQGNSA. The trim removed 5 bases at V and 6 bases at J, leaving 7 bases unmatched. The CDR3 extends over 14 amino acids. CDR3 sequence (DNA): TGTGCCAGCAGCCTCGACAGGGCGGGTCAGCCCCAGCATTTT. Translation: CASSLDRAGQPQHF.

The J gene is TRBJ2-1, the V gene TRBV19; 7 bases fit TRBD2. Per the germline V gene, CDR1 is LNHDA and CDR2 is SQIVND (reference sequence). This CDR3 contains 16 residues. V gave up 2 bases and J gave up 7 bases; unmatched junction bases: 11. CDR3: CASSISGGVDRNEQFF. The CDR3 DNA reads TGTGCCAGTAGTATATCTGGGGGGGTAGATAGGAATGAGCAGTTCTTC.

V and J are TRBV4-3 and TRBJ1-3; no definite D call. The CDR3 consists of 15 residues. Trimming stripped 1 base from V and 4 bases from J, with 11 bases between. CDR1 and CDR2 from the germline V gene are LGHNA and YSLEER. The CDR3 here is CASSQGPPGGNTIYF. The CDR3 region has the DNA TGCGCCAGCAGCCAAGGTCCTCCAGGAGGAAACACCATATATTTT.

This chain joins TRBV18 and TRBJ2-7; D uncertain. This CDR3 is 15 amino acids long. The germline CDR1 and CDR2 sequences are KGHSH and LQKENI. Trimming took off 3 bases at V and 2 bases at J, with 14 bases between the two ends. CDR3 residues: CASSPSGDTPYEQYF. CDR3 bases: TGTGCCAGCTCACCGTCCGGCGACACCCCCTACGAGCAGTACTTC.

The chain employs TRBV2 and TRBJ2-6; 7 bases fit TRBD1. CDR1 is SNHLY and CDR2 is FYNNEI in the germline V gene. The CDR3 runs to 14 residues. Trimming cost V 10 bases and J 4 bases; bases outside gene matches: 7. For the CDR3, the DNA is TGTGCCATTAGACAGGGTTCAGGGGCCAACGTCCTGACTTTC. Amino acids: CAIRQGSGANVLTF.

V is TRBV10-3 and J is TRBJ1-2, with D possibly being TRBD1 (6 bases). The ends were cut back, 11 bases at V and 6 bases at J, with 19 bases in the middle. Germline V gene sequence: CDR1 ENHRY, CDR2 SYGVKD. CDR3 length: 13 residues. The CDR3 region is CAGRQAAEDGYTF. The CDR3 coding sequence is TGTGCCGGTCGACAGGCGGCAGAAGATGGCTACACCTTC.

The chain has TRBV2 and TRBJ1-5, with D hard to call. CDR1 and CDR2 from the germline V gene are SNHLY and FYNNEI. Trimming removed 5 bases at V and 6 bases at J, with 8 bases between. This CDR3 contains 12 residues. The CDR3 spells CASSSSPQPQHF. In nucleotides, the CDR3 is TGTGCCAGCAGTTCCTCTCCTCAGCCCCAGCATTTT.

This clone was counted once. The CDR3 coding sequence is TGTGCCAGCAGCCGGGGGGGTCTTAGCAATCAGCCCCAGCATTTT. The encoded protein is CASSRGGLSNQPQHF. The chain carries TRBV27 and TRBJ1-5, with a weak D call TRBD1 (5 bases). V was pared by 6 bases and J by 0 bases, with 12 bases between. The CDR3 consists of 15 residues. From germline, CDR1 is MNHEY and CDR2 SMNVEV (reference sequence).

V usage is TRBV4-1 and J usage is TRBJ2-5, with 7 nucleotides matching TRBD1. CDR3 length equals 13 residues. V lost 5 bases and J lost 3; bases outside the gene matches: 3. Germline lookup yields CDR1 MGHRA and CDR2 YSYEKL. CDR3 in amino acids: CASSFGTEETQYF. The CDR3 bases are TGCGCCAGCAGCTTCGGGACAGAAGAGACCCAGTACTTC.

The count of this clone is one. The genes are TRBV7-6 and TRBJ2-1; perhaps TRBD1 as D (5 bases). The length of the CDR3 is 14 residues. V shed 3 bases and J shed 8 bases, with 14 bases lying between them. CDR1 and CDR2 from the germline V gene are SGHVS and FNYEAQ. In DNA form, the CDR3 reads TGTGCCAGCAGCTTGATTAAAGGGGTACATGAGCAGTTCTTC. As protein: CASSLIKGVHEQFF.

V is TRBV6-5 and J is TRBJ1-2; D uncertain. This CDR3 has 14 residues. V dropped 2 bases and J dropped 0 bases, with 7 bases sitting between them. CDR1 is MNHEY, CDR2 SVGAGI, per germline. The CDR3 protein is CASSYAGTNYGYTF. The CDR3 coding sequence is TGTGCCAGCAGTTACGCGGGGACTAACTATGGCTACACCTTC.

The CDR3 nucleotides are TGTGCCAGCAGTTTATTGACAGATTATGGCTACACCTTC. Protein: CASSLLTDYGYTF. This chain connects TRBV28 to TRBJ1-2; TRBD1 might be the D (5 bases). The V gene's germline CDR1 is MDHEN and CDR2 SYDVKM. The CDR3 extends over 13 amino acids. V shed 1 base and J shed 5 bases, with 8 bases lying between them.

The rearrangement uses TRBV6-5 and TRBJ1-5, with D perhaps TRBD1 (5 bases). The CDR3 has 13 amino acids. Trimming pared 7 bases from V and 9 bases from J, leaving 16 bases between. CDR1 and CDR2 (germline): MNHEY, SVGAGI. The CDR3 DNA follows: TGTGCCAGCACCCCCCCCGGGGGACGGCCCCAGCATTTT. Translation: CASTPPGGRPQHF.

The chain recombines TRBV30 with TRBJ2-7; 9 bases map to TRBD1. Trimming removed 3 bases from V and 7 bases from J; junction bases left unmatched: 10. The CDR3 is 14 residues long. CDR1 and CDR2 (germline): GTSNPN, SVGIG (reference sequence). CDR3 sequence reads: CAWSYIGTGNEQYF. The DNA for the CDR3 is TGTGCCTGGAGCTATATTGGGACAGGGAATGAGCAGTACTTC.

V gene TRBV11-3 combines with J gene TRBJ2-5, with D tentatively TRBD2 (6 bases). CDR3 size: 14 residues. V shed 4 bases and J shed 3 bases, with 12 bases lying between them. Looked up from germline, CDR1 is SGHNT and CDR2 is YENEEA. CDR3 sequence: CASSWAGLKETQYF. CDR3 nucleotide sequence: TGTGCCAGCAGCTGGGCGGGGCTAAAAGAGACCCAGTACTTC. The whole variable domain, filled in from reference TRBV11-3 and TRBJ2-5, reads EAGVVQSPRYKIIEKKQPVAFWCNPISGHNTLYWYLQNLGQGPELLIRYENEEAVDDSQLPKDRFSAERLKGVDSTLKIQPAELGDSAVYLCASSWAGLKETQYFGPGTRLLVL.

The V and J genes are TRBV18 and TRBJ2-5, with D perhaps TRBD2 (6 bases). The CDR3 covers 14 residues. Germline V gene lookup returns CDR1 KGHSH and CDR2 LQKENI. V lost 0 bases and J 5 bases, leaving 10 bases between the germline ends. The CDR3 DNA reads TGTGCCAGCTCACCACCGGAGGGGCGGGAGACCCAGTACTTC. Protein: CASSPPEGRETQYF.

This chain uses TRBV5-4 with TRBJ1-2, with TRBD1 as a possible D gene (5 bases). There are 15 residues in the CDR3. Between the trimmed V and J ends, which lost 0 bases and 7 bases, there was a span of 16 bases. Germline V lookup: CDR1 SGHNT, CDR2 YYREEE (reference sequence). The CDR3 coding sequence is TGTGCCAGCAGCTTGGCAGGCAGGGTGAACGGTGGCTACACCTTC. This translates into CASSLAGRVNGGYTF.

The V gene is TRBV4-3, the J gene TRBJ2-5; no reliable D call. Germline V gene sequence: CDR1 LGHNA, CDR2 YSLEER. This CDR3 is 15 amino acids long. Trimming stripped 0 bases from V and 5 bases from J, with 13 bases between. As DNA, the CDR3 is TGCGCCAGCAGCCAAGATCACGGCCCGAGGGAGACCCAGTACTTC. This codes for CASSQDHGPRETQYF.

V usage is TRBV9 and J usage is TRBJ2-2, with 7 bases identical to TRBD2. In germline, CDR1 is SGDLS, CDR2 YYNGEE. V dropped 0 bases and J dropped 5; count of bases not matched to a gene: 16. The CDR3 runs to 19 residues. In DNA, the CDR3 is TGTGCCAGCAGCGTAGCGGCTCTCGGCGGGAGATTTTTAACCGGGGAGCTGTTTTTT. Translating it yields CASSVAALGGRFLTGELFF.